What follows are 28 T cell receptor beta chains derived from one specimen sequenced in a study of tumor and adjacent non-tumor tissue in lung cancer. This sample's RNA came from whole unsorted tissue. More than 3 cm separated this lung sample from the edge of the tumor. Three rounds of nested PCR, following a modified ARM-PCR protocol, produced the TCRbeta library. TCRdb redid the calling of the multiplex PCR reads with MiXCR, one entry per CDR3 protein. The sample shows roughly 49,000 distinct CDR3 sequences, just under 75% of them seen only once. The sequenced sample was distant non-tumor lung tissue. All receptors derive from a woman aged 55-70 years with non-small cell lung cancer.

This clonotype was observed a handful of times. As DNA, the CDR3 is TGCGCCAGTAGTCAAGGACAGGGGGCGAAGGTTGAAGCTTTCTTT. This sequence encodes CASSQGQGAKVEAFF. The chain has TRBV4-1 and TRBJ1-1; 11 bases align to TRBD1. This CDR3 has 15 amino acids. Germline V lookup: CDR1 MGHRA, CDR2 YSYEKL. After removal of 9 bases from V and 7 bases from J, the junction contained 13 bases not matched to a gene.

Worth noting for this clonotype: No conserved phenylalanine or tryptophan ends this CDR3, so it is likely a read error. The chain has TRBV28 and TRBJ2-6; D may correspond to TRBD1 or TRBD2 (5 bases each). Germline loops: CDR1 MDHEN, CDR2 SYDVKM. V shed 0 bases and J shed 0 bases, with 15 bases lying between them. The CDR3 contains 19 residues. The CDR3 is CASSLWERGSYSGANVLTL. The DNA of the CDR3 is TGTGCCAGCAGTTTATGGGAACGGGGCTCCTACTCTGGGGCCAACGTCCTGACTCTC.

With respect to this clonotype: At one end, the junction sequence differs from germline, possibly due to a read error. V gene TRBV4-3 combines with J gene TRBJ2-3; D is unclear. Germline loops: CDR1 LGHNA, CDR2 YSLEER. The CDR3 extends over 15 amino acids. CDR3 protein: CASSQEERSTDRQYF. CDR3 nucleotide sequence: TGCGCCAGCAGCCAAGAAGAGAGAAGCACAGATAGGCAGTATTTT.

On this clonotype: With a much larger clone just one base away, this may be a read error. This chain uses TRBV2 with TRBJ2-2, with D possibly TRBD2 on 5 matching bases. The CDR3 is 12 amino acids. Germline assignment: CDR1 SNHLY and CDR2 FYNNEI. The CDR3 DNA follows: TGTGCCAGTCTAGCTAACACCGGGGAGCTGCTTTTT. Residues: CASLANTGELLF.

A remark on this clonotype: At one boundary the junction diverges from the germline segment, which might be a read error. V is TRBV6-2 or TRBV6-3 and J is TRBJ2-3; 9 positions match TRBD2. The CDR3 has 16 residues. Germline V gene lookup returns CDR1 MNHEY and CDR2 SVGEGT. The CDR3 reads CASSYEAGGRTDTQYF. The CDR3, as DNA: TGTGCCAGCAGTTACGAGGCGGGGGGGAGAACAGATACACAGTATTTT.

Comments on this clonotype: The germline gene is not matched at one end of the junction; a read error may be the cause. CDR3 residues: CIVEREINIQYF. CDR3 DNA sequence: TGCATCGTTGAACGTGAAATAAACATTCAGTACTTC. The V and J genes are TRBV29-1 and TRBJ2-4; D remains unclear. Per germline, CDR1 SQVTM and CDR2 ANQGSEA. The CDR3 loop spans 12 amino acids.

This clonotype was picked up one time. The final CDR3 position lacks the conserved phenylalanine or tryptophan, pointing to a likely read error. The chain combines TRBV6-1 with TRBJ2-3; TRBD2 aligns across 7 bases. This CDR3 region has 14 residues. CDR1 MNHNS and CDR2 SASEGT come from the germline V gene. The CDR3 DNA is TGTGCCAGGAGTGTACGGGAGGGCACAGATACGCAGTATTCT. It yields the protein CARSVREGTDTQYS.

The chain has TRBV4-1 and TRBJ2-1; 9 bases match TRBD2. Germline V gene sequence: CDR1 MGHRA, CDR2 YSYEKL. The CDR3 has 18 residues. V was pared by 10 bases and J by 10 bases, with 26 bases of the junction left unmatched. The CDR3 spells CATAASGRNPSSYREQFF. In nucleotides, the CDR3 is TGCGCCACCGCGGCAAGCGGGAGGAACCCAAGCTCCTACAGAGAGCAGTTCTTC.

Details on this clonotype: One end of the junction fails to match germline, which may point to a read error. This chain connects TRBV6-5 to TRBJ2-5; maybe TRBD2 (5 bases). The germline gives CDR1 MNHEY, CDR2 SVGAGI. The CDR3 spans 14 residues. As DNA, the CDR3 is TGTGCTAGCAGTTACTCGAGTAGCGATGAGACCCAGTACTTC. It translates to CASSYSSSDETQYF.

This clonotype was observed at least ten times. The chain links TRBV12-3 or TRBV12-4 to TRBJ1-1; D remains unclear. The germline V and J ends were trimmed by 5 bases and 0 bases, with 22 bases remaining between them. The CDR3 covers 18 residues. The CDR3 protein is CASSPPGGQTFMNTEAFF. In DNA form, the CDR3 reads TGTGCCAGCAGTCCCCCGGGTGGGCAGACCTTTATGAACACTGAAGCTTTCTTT.

Details on this clonotype: The CDR3 end shows no conserved phenylalanine or tryptophan, and so a read error is likely. The rearrangement uses TRBV6-2 or TRBV6-3 and TRBJ2-7; possible D gene TRBD1, 6 bases. The CDR3 extends over 15 amino acids. The germline CDR1 and CDR2 sequences are MNHEY and SVGEGT. The CDR3 DNA follows: TGTGCCAACAGTTCGTTCCTGGACAGCTCCTACGAGCAGTACTTA. Translation: CANSSFLDSSYEQYL.

On this clonotype itself: A read error may account for a junction end that differs from germline. J is TRBJ1-2 and V is TRBV11-2, with D perhaps TRBD1 (5 bases). The CDR3 is 13 amino acids. The germline V gene has CDR1 SGHAT and CDR2 FQNNGV. The CDR3 protein is CASSREGRGGYAF. The CDR3 DNA is TGTGCCAGCAGCAGGGAGGGGAGGGGAGGCTACGCCTTT.

This clonotype was recorded at least ten times. The rearrangement joins TRBV21-1 to TRBJ2-1; the D call TRBD1 from the table was never checked on the DNA. TRBV21-1 is a listed pseudogene. The CDR3 consists of 16 residues. For the CDR3, the DNA is TGTGCCAGCAGCAAACTCGGGACAGGGCGAAACAATGAGCAGTTCTTC. Protein: CASSKLGTGRNNEQFF.

Notes on this clonotype: The junction differs from germline at one of its ends, possibly a read error. CDR3 sequence (DNA): TGTGCCAACGGCCCCACCGGGACAGAAAATATTCAGTACTTC. Protein: CANGPTGTENIQYF. The chain recombines TRBV11-2 with TRBJ2-4; TRBD1 agrees at 7 bases. Germline loops: CDR1 SGHAT, CDR2 FQNNGV. CDR3 size: 14 residues.

With respect to this clonotype: At one end, the junction sequence differs from germline, possibly due to a read error. The V gene is TRBV11-2, the J gene TRBJ2-1; maybe TRBD1 (7 bases). There are 14 residues in the CDR3. Per germline, CDR1 SGHAT and CDR2 FQNNGV. The CDR3 spells CTSRPTAGGIEQFF. In DNA form, the CDR3 reads TGTACCAGCAGGCCCACGGCAGGGGGGATTGAGCAGTTCTTC.

Notes on this clonotype: One end of the junction does not line up with germline, which may come from a read error. The gene calls are TRBV4-1 and TRBJ1-6; D is unresolved. Germline CDR1 reads MGHRA; CDR2 reads YSYEKL. The CDR3 sequence is 12 residues long. The CDR3 region is CVSSQPGWLLHF. The CDR3 bases are TGCGTCAGCAGCCAACCCGGCTGGCTCCTCCACTTT.

This clonotype has ten or more counts. This rearrangement joins TRBV29-1 to TRBJ1-1, with 8 bases matching TRBD1. The V gene's germline CDR1 is SQVTM and CDR2 ANQGSEA. CDR3 size: 12 residues. Unmatched junction bases numbered 3, after V lost 5 bases and J lost 4 bases. Written as DNA, the CDR3 is TGCAGCGTTCTAACAGGGGGCACTGAAGCTTTCTTT. The encoded protein is CSVLTGGTEAFF.

To note about this clonotype: It is likely a read error, because the conserved phenylalanine at the end of the CDR3 is missing. The chain has TRBV11-2 and TRBJ2-1; D is ambiguous. Germline values: CDR1 SGHAT, CDR2 FQNNGV. The CDR3 extends over 14 amino acids. This CDR3 is CANSSSGWGNEQFL. The CDR3 DNA is TGTGCCAACAGCTCTTCTGGATGGGGTAATGAGCAGTTCTTA.

A remark on this clonotype: Germline is not matched at one junction end, which may reflect a read error. The chain combines TRBV4-2 with TRBJ1-6; D unclear. Germline V gives CDR1 LGHNA, CDR2 YNFKEQ. This CDR3 is built from 16 residues. CDR3: CASSQSSTRINSHLHF. The CDR3, as DNA: TGTGCCAGCAGCCAATCTTCGACGCGAATAAATTCACACCTCCACTTT.

To note about this clonotype: A junction end diverges from the germline sequence, so it may reflect a read error. DNA of the CDR3: TGTGCTAGCAGTTCCGGGACAGTTGGGAACTATGGCTATACCTTC. It is translated as CASSSGTVGNYGYTF. This chain links TRBV12-3 or TRBV12-4 with TRBJ1-2, with 7 bases identical to TRBD1. The CDR3 runs 15 residues.

This clonotype was counted once. This is likely a read error, given that the CDR3 carries no conserved phenylalanine or tryptophan at its end. The limits of the CDR3 on the DNA are not certain, so only TCRdb's listed CDR3 is given. The rearrangement joins TRBV11-2 to TRBJ2-1; the D call in the table, TRBD1, was not verified against the DNA. CDR1 and CDR2 (germline): SGHAT, FQNNGV. The CDR3 has 15 residues if both end residues are counted. The CDR3 spells CASSSRDSSYSELFL.

About this clonotype itself: The junction and the germline gene differ at one end; a read error may be behind it. The chain carries TRBV12-3 or TRBV12-4 and TRBJ2-4; no clear D gene. The CDR3 loop spans 15 amino acids. CDR3 sequence reads: CASSLRSGNKNIQYF. The CDR3 coding sequence is TGTGCCAGCAGTTTGCGGAGTGGTAACAAAAACATACAGTACTTC.

Concerning this clonotype: A read error may produce the germline difference seen at one junction end. The rearrangement joins TRBV4-2 to TRBJ2-3; TRBD2 is a possible D gene (6 bases). Germline V lookup: CDR1 LGHNA, CDR2 YNFKEQ. This CDR3 region has 19 residues. The CDR3 DNA follows: TGTGCCAGCAGCCAAGAGGCGGTAGCGGAGGGCCTAGGCACAGATACACAGTATTTT. Its protein product is CASSQEAVAEGLGTDTQYF.

This clonotype is categorized as medium-sized. The chain is built from TRBV29-1 and TRBJ2-3, with TRBD2 identical over 7 bases. Trimming cost V 5 bases and J 0 bases; bases outside gene matches: 2. The CDR3 length is 13 residues. Germline assignment: CDR1 SQVTM and CDR2 ANQGSEA. The CDR3 coding sequence is TGCAGCGTTCACGGGGGGAGCACAGATACGCAGTATTTT. Amino acid sequence: CSVHGGSTDTQYF.

About this clonotype: Sequence at one end of the junction differs from germline and may be a read error. This chain joins TRBV6-6 and TRBJ2-1; TRBD2 agrees at 9 bases. The CDR3 runs 15 residues. CDR1 and CDR2 from the germline V gene are MNHNY and SVGAGI (reference sequence). The CDR3 reads CASRKGLAGRNEQSF. The CDR3 DNA reads TGTGCCAGCAGAAAAGGGCTAGCGGGGCGGAATGAGCAGTCCTTC.

The chain uses TRBV6-5 and TRBJ2-5; possibly TRBD1 or TRBD2 for D (5 bases each). From germline, CDR1 is MNHEY and CDR2 SVGAGI. The CDR3 totals 14 residues. The CDR3 here is CANTAQGEEETQYF. DNA for the CDR3: TGTGCTAACACTGCCCAGGGAGAGGAAGAGACCCAGTACTTC.

A note on this clonotype: One end of the junction does not line up with germline, which may come from a read error. The chain links TRBV7-3 to TRBJ2-1; 8 bases are shared with TRBD2. The CDR3 runs 13 residues. Germline lookup yields CDR1 SGHTA and CDR2 FQGTGA. The CDR3, as DNA: TGTGCCAGCATCTTATCCGGGGGGGGTGAGCAGTTCTTC. It is translated as CASILSGGGEQFF.

With regard to this clonotype: The conserved final phenylalanine or tryptophan is absent from the CDR3, which likely points to a read error. This chain connects TRBV12-3 or TRBV12-4 to TRBJ2-3; 10 bases line up with TRBD1. After removal of 4 bases from V and 11 bases from J, the junction contained 15 bases not matched to a gene. This CDR3 has 16 amino acids. CDR3 sequence: CASSSTGTGATYMQYS. CDR3 nucleotides: TGTGCCAGCAGTTCAACCGGGACAGGGGCGACATATATGCAGTATTCT.